This T cell receptor (beta chain) comes out of a study of T cells in Graves' hyperthyroidism and ophthalmopathy. Trimming at V came to 2 bases and at J to 4 bases, leaving 3 bases not matched to a gene. Germline CDR1 is KGHSH and CDR2 is LQKENI. CDR3 size: 14 residues. This clonotype was observed many times. Amplified TCR beta CDR3 regions derived from RNA transcripts. The HTBI primer set served for first-round RT-PCR of the TCR CDR3. TCRdb recomputed calls from the multiplex PCR reads with MiXCR, one row per CDR3 protein. In the table there are about 570,000 distinct CDR3 sequences, about 15% of which are singletons. Those patients with uncontrolled infection, other autoimmune disease, pregnancy or lactation were excluded.

The sample taken for sequencing was blood. The TCR originated in a woman aged 40 to 50 with Graves' hyperthyroidism. The V and J genes are TRBV18 and TRBJ1-1, with TRBD1 matching over 8 bases. The CDR3 region is CASSPTGGATEAFF. For the CDR3, the DNA is TGTGCCAGCTCACCAACAGGGGGAGCCACTGAAGCTTTCTTT.